This entry lists 29 T cell receptor beta chains sequenced from one sample in a study of blood T cell repertoires in COVID-19. Only in-frame clones appear in the TCRdb table, and some are missing; sequencing was by immunoSEQ multiplex PCR. The sample has over 200,000 clones, around nine tenths seen once. The sequenced material came from peripheral blood. The receptors shown here come from a woman aged 55-75 years with acute or convalescent COVID-19.

The chain has TRBV6-5 and TRBJ2-7; 7 bases line up with TRBD1. The CDR3 has 15 amino acids. Germline assignment: CDR1 MNHEY and CDR2 SVGAGI. Losses at the gene ends were 6 bases for V and 0 bases for J; bases not matched to a gene: 8. The CDR3 region has the DNA TGTGCCAGCAGACAAACGGGACAGCTCTCCTACGAGCAGTACTTC. As protein: CASRQTGQLSYEQYF.

V is TRBV30 and J is TRBJ2-1; D call uncertain. V lost 1 base, J lost 4 bases, and 5 bases lay in between. Germline V gives CDR1 GTSNPN, CDR2 SVGIG (reference sequence). There are 12 residues in the CDR3. CDR3 nucleotides: TGTGCCTGGAGTGCCCTTTACAATGAGCAGTTCTTC. This sequence encodes CAWSALYNEQFF.

The V call is TRBV19, the J call TRBJ1-1, with D maybe TRBD1 (5 bases). CDR3 length: 14 residues. Trimming removed 9 bases at V and 1 base at J, with 15 bases between. The V gene's germline CDR1 is LNHDA and CDR2 SQIVND (reference sequence). CDR3 sequence: CASGTTVSNTEAFF. In nucleotides, the CDR3 is TGTGCCAGCGGGACTACAGTCTCGAACACTGAAGCTTTCTTT.

The CDR3 bases are TGTGCCAGCAGCCATGGGACTAGCGGGCGGGGGCAGTACTTC. Protein product: CASSHGTSGRGQYF. This chain uses TRBV3-1 (or the pseudogene TRBV3-2) with TRBJ2-7, with TRBD2 matching 12 bases. This CDR3 contains 14 residues. The V segment lost 3 bases and the J segment 9 bases; nucleotides outside the gene matches: 6. Germline CDR1 reads LGHDT; CDR2 reads YNNKEL (reference sequence).

The rearrangement links TRBV9 to TRBJ2-7, with D perhaps matching TRBD1 (6 bases). This CDR3 region has 14 residues. Germline V CDR1 and CDR2: SGDLS, YYNGEE. The V gene lost 0 bases and the J gene lost 2 bases, with 9 bases spanning the gap. CDR3 sequence: CASSVATGTYEQYF. The CDR3 DNA reads as TGTGCCAGCAGCGTAGCCACAGGGACCTACGAGCAGTACTTC.

The chain has TRBV18 and TRBJ2-5; tentatively, D is TRBD2 (6 bases). Deletions cut 5 bases from V and 9 bases from J, with 19 bases between. The V gene's germline CDR1 is KGHSH and CDR2 LQKENI. The CDR3 is 14 amino acids. This CDR3 reads CASSAERTGEAQYF. The DNA for the CDR3 is TGTGCCAGCTCAGCCGAACGGACTGGGGAGGCCCAGTACTTC.

This chain links TRBV23-1 with TRBJ2-3; possible D gene TRBD1, 6 bases. TRBV23-1 carries the ORF label, with uncertain function. The CDR3 has 15 residues. V shed 1 base and J shed 5 bases, with 13 bases lying between them. CDR3 in amino acids: CASSQYNRVGDTQYF. The CDR3, as DNA: TGCGCCAGCAGTCAATACAACAGGGTTGGAGATACGCAGTATTTT.

This chain links TRBV19 with TRBJ2-3; TRBD1 matches at 7 bases. Germline CDR1 is LNHDA and CDR2 is SQIVND (reference sequence). Trimming took 6 bases from V and 5 from J; bases not matched to a gene: 11. This CDR3 is built from 15 residues. CDR3 loop: CASRETGPSIDTQYF. DNA of the CDR3: TGTGCCAGTAGGGAGACAGGGCCCTCAATAGATACGCAGTATTTT.

This rearrangement joins TRBV19 to TRBJ1-2; TRBD1 aligns across 7 bases. J gave up 8 bases and V 2 bases, and 14 bases lay outside the gene matches. Per the germline V gene, CDR1 is LNHDA and CDR2 is SQIVND (reference sequence). The length of the CDR3 is 16 residues. The CDR3 DNA is TGTGCCAGTAGTATACCCTCCCGACAGGGAAAAAACGGCTACACCTTC. Encoded protein: CASSIPSRQGKNGYTF.

This clone was counted once. The chain couples TRBV6-4 to TRBJ1-3; D is ambiguous. This CDR3 comprises 16 residues. Between the trimmed V and J ends, which lost 7 bases and 2 bases, there was a span of 18 bases. Germline values: CDR1 MRHNA, CDR2 SNTAGT. Here the CDR3 reads CASIWREGVTGNTIYF. CDR3 nucleotides: TGTGCCAGCATTTGGAGAGAGGGCGTAACTGGAAACACCATATATTTT.

CDR3 coding DNA: TGTGCCAGCAGCCCAGGCATTGGTGGGAGCCTAGCCTACGAGCAGTACTTC. It codes for CASSPGIGGSLAYEQYF. The chain recombines TRBV3-1 (or the pseudogene TRBV3-2) with TRBJ2-7, with D maybe TRBD2 (5 bases). The CDR3 covers 17 residues. Trimming removed 4 bases at V and 2 bases at J, with 21 bases between. Germline CDR1 and CDR2: LGHDT and YNNKEL (reference sequence).

This chain's CDR3 is CASSIDGVDTGELFF. The CDR3 bases are TGTGCCAGTAGTATTGATGGAGTAGACACCGGGGAGCTGTTTTTT. The chain uses TRBV19 and TRBJ2-2; D ambiguous. V lost 3 bases and J 3 bases, leaving 11 bases between the germline ends. Germline values: CDR1 LNHDA, CDR2 SQIVND (reference sequence). CDR3 length: 15 residues.

The chain uses TRBV12-3 or TRBV12-4 and TRBJ2-7; TRBD1 might be the D (6 bases). CDR3 length: 12 amino acids. V was pared by 6 bases and J by 9 bases, with 15 bases between. CDR3: CASSLDSFLQYF. The CDR3 DNA reads TGTGCCAGCAGCCTGGACAGTTTCTTGCAGTACTTC.

This rearrangement joins TRBV5-4 to TRBJ2-5, with a tentative D call TRBD2 (6 bases). This CDR3 spans 15 amino acids. Germline assignment: CDR1 SGHNT and CDR2 YYREEE (reference sequence). V was trimmed by 6 bases and J by 0 bases, leaving 15 bases between them. CDR3 sequence: CASTHSRLDQETQYF. CDR3 nucleotides: TGTGCCAGCACCCACTCTCGACTAGACCAAGAGACCCAGTACTTC.

V and J are TRBV6-5 and TRBJ1-2; D unclear. Per germline, CDR1 MNHEY and CDR2 SVGAGI. The V and J ends lost 6 bases and 8 bases respectively, with 10 bases between them. CDR3 length: 11 amino acids. CDR3 in amino acids: CASRSGNGYTF. The CDR3, as DNA: TGTGCCAGCAGATCGGGGAACGGCTACACCTTC.

This clone appeared once. This rearrangement joins TRBV6-5 to TRBJ2-6; TRBD2 matches 7 bases. V lost 3 bases to trimming and J lost 2 bases; unmatched junction nucleotides: 4. Germline V CDR1 and CDR2: MNHEY, SVGAGI. CDR3 size: 16 residues. CDR3 DNA: TGTGCCAGCAGTTATCGGAGCGGGACTGGGGCCAACGTCCTGACTTTC. Translating gives CASSYRSGTGANVLTF.

The chain combines TRBV7-9 with TRBJ2-3, with D possibly being TRBD2 (5 bases). Looked up from germline, CDR1 is SEHNR and CDR2 is FQNEAQ (reference sequence). The CDR3 extends over 16 amino acids. The V gene lost 1 base and the J gene lost 6 bases, with 17 bases spanning the gap. CDR3 sequence reads: CASSLGLAQMSDTQYF. CDR3 DNA sequence: TGTGCCAGCAGCTTAGGGCTAGCACAAATGTCGGATACGCAGTATTTT.

This chain uses TRBV24-1 with TRBJ1-5, with D unclear. The germline V gene encodes CDR1 KGHDR and CDR2 SFDVKD. This CDR3 comprises 15 residues. V shed 12 bases and J shed 0 bases, with 17 bases lying between them. Here the CDR3 reads CAADLREISNQPQHF. The DNA of the CDR3 is TGTGCCGCCGACTTACGGGAAATTAGCAATCAGCCCCAGCATTTT.

This clone has a single count. V is TRBV7-9 and J is TRBJ1-2; D is uncertain. CDR3 length: 15 residues. CDR1 is SEHNR and CDR2 is FQNEAQ in the germline V gene (reference sequence). The V end lost 3 bases, the J end lost 7 bases, and 18 bases lay between the germline ends. Here the CDR3 reads CASSFSQTSLSGYTF. In DNA, the CDR3 is TGTGCCAGCAGCTTTTCCCAGACATCTCTAAGTGGCTACACCTTC.

This chain links TRBV18 with TRBJ2-1; 8 positions match TRBD1. Germline loops: CDR1 KGHSH, CDR2 LQKENI. V dropped 5 bases and J dropped 6; count of bases not matched to a gene: 3. There are 13 residues in the CDR3. CDR3 protein: CASSTDRANEQFF. The CDR3 region has the DNA TGTGCCAGCTCAACGGACAGGGCCAATGAGCAGTTCTTC.

The chain couples TRBV4-2 to TRBJ1-1; 7 bases agree with TRBD1. The ends lost 4 bases at V and 4 bases at J; junction bases unmatched: 9. Looked up from germline, CDR1 is LGHNA and CDR2 is YNFKEQ. There are 15 residues in the CDR3. Here the CDR3 reads CASSRDRTFLTEAFF. CDR3 DNA: TGTGCCAGCAGCCGGGACAGAACCTTCCTCACTGAAGCTTTCTTT.

The rearrangement uses TRBV6-4 and TRBJ1-2, with 10 bases matching TRBD1. The CDR3 runs to 15 residues. Germline CDR1 is MRHNA and CDR2 is SNTAGT. With 3 bases clipped from V and 7 bases from J, the junction kept 8 bases outside the gene matches. CDR3: CASSETGTGVFGYTF. For the CDR3, the DNA is TGTGCCAGCAGTGAGACCGGGACAGGGGTATTTGGCTACACCTTC.

The rearrangement links TRBV27 to TRBJ1-2; 9 bases map to TRBD1. Germline V gene lookup returns CDR1 MNHEY and CDR2 SMNVEV (reference sequence). The CDR3 covers 14 residues. The V segment lost 6 bases and the J segment 1 base; nucleotides outside the gene matches: 3. CDR3 amino acids: CASSRTGVNYGYTF. CDR3 nucleotide sequence: TGTGCCAGCAGCCGGACAGGGGTTAACTATGGCTACACCTTC.

This chain links TRBV10-3 with TRBJ1-1, with a tentative D call TRBD1 (5 bases). The CDR3 contains 16 residues. Per the germline V gene, CDR1 is ENHRY and CDR2 is SYGVKD. V lost 2 bases and J 0 bases, leaving 13 bases between the germline ends. CDR3 bases: TGTGCCATCAGTGAGAGGGGAAAAGGGGTGAACACTGAAGCTTTCTTT. Amino acids: CAISERGKGVNTEAFF.

The rearrangement uses TRBV5-1 and TRBJ1-2, with D possibly TRBD1 on 6 matching bases. Trimming shortened V by 1 base and J by 7 bases, and 14 bases separated the two germline ends. The CDR3 totals 14 residues. Germline V gene sequence: CDR1 SGHRS, CDR2 YFSETQ. The DNA of the CDR3 is TGCGCCAGCAGCTTGACGACAGGAGGCTCTGGCTACACCTTC. It codes for CASSLTTGGSGYTF.

This sequence joins TRBV20-1 and TRBJ2-7, with D perhaps matching TRBD2 (7 bases). With 3 bases removed from V and 5 bases from J, the gap between germline ends came to 14 bases. Germline CDR1 and CDR2: DFQATT and SNEGSKA (reference sequence). The length of the CDR3 is 13 residues. The CDR3 DNA is TGCAGTGCTAGTAGGGGGGGCCTTGACGAGCAGTACTTC. Protein product: CSASRGGLDEQYF.

This clone was detected only a few times. The CDR3 DNA sequence: TGTGCCAGCAGCCGTGGAGTTGCCGAGCAGTACTTC. This codes for CASSRGVAEQYF. The chain has TRBV7-9 and TRBJ2-7, with D unclear. Germline-derived CDR1 and CDR2 are SEHNR and FQNEAQ (reference sequence). V was cut by 5 bases and J by 6 bases, with 11 bases left in between. The CDR3 extends over 12 amino acids.

The CDR3 spells CASGSSTGPNQPQHF. The CDR3, as DNA: TGTGCCAGCGGGTCTTCGACAGGGCCGAATCAGCCCCAGCATTTT. The chain has TRBV27 and TRBJ1-5; 7 positions match TRBD1. Germline CDR1 is MNHEY and CDR2 is SMNVEV (reference sequence). The CDR3 is 15 amino acids. Trimming took 8 bases from V and 4 from J; bases not matched to a gene: 11.

The chain links TRBV6-5 to TRBJ1-1, with D hard to call. CDR3 length: 13 amino acids. V shed 7 bases and J shed 7 bases, with 16 bases lying between them. The germline CDR1 and CDR2 sequences are MNHEY and SVGAGI. The CDR3 protein is CASIVRQEGEAFF. In nucleotides, the CDR3 is TGTGCCAGCATTGTACGTCAGGAGGGTGAAGCTTTCTTT.